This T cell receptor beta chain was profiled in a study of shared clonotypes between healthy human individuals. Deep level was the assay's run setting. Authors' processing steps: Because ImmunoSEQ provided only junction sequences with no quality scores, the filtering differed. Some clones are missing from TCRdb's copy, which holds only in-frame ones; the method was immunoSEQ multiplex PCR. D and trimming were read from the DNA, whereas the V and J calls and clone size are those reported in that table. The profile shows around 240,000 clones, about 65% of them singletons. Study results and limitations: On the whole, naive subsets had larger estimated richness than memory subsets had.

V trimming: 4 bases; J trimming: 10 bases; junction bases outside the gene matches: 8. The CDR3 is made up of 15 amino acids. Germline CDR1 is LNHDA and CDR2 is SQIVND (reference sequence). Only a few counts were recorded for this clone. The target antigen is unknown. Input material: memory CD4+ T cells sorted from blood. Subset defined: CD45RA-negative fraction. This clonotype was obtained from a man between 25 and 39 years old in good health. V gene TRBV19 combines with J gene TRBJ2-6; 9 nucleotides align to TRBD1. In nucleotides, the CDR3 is TGTGCCAGTAGTAGCCAGGGGACAGGGTTAAACGTCCTGACTTTC. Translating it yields CASSSQGTGLNVLTF.